This T cell receptor (beta chain) comes out of a study of OX40 agonist ivuxolimab in advanced cancers. Study background: Ivuxolimab was administered intravenously to patients at 0.01 to 10 mg/kg every 2 weeks. Three individuals attained partial responses, comprising one hepatocellular carcinoma case and two cutaneous melanoma cases.

Germline V gives CDR1 KGHSH, CDR2 LQKENI. Trimming took off 4 bases at V and 4 bases at J, with 17 bases between the two ends. This CDR3 contains 15 residues. As to this clone: No antigen is known for it.

Study-level results: Dose levels from 0.1 to 3.0 mg/kg saw CD4+ and CD8+ blood T cells expand clonally by week 6.

Blood samples were obtained at baseline, cycle 4 day 1, and cycle 7 day 1. TCRdb keeps only in-frame clones here, not all; method: immunoSEQ multiplex PCR. Here the sample spans roughly 49,000 clones, more than 65% being singletons. The receptor's source is an adult with an advanced solid tumor such as melanoma, head and neck, liver or kidney cancer. The input for sequencing was CD4+ or CD8+ T cells sorted from blood, taken in a trial of the OX40 agonist ivuxolimab. The rearrangement uses TRBV18 and TRBJ2-7; D is ambiguous. CDR3 residues: CASSLIPWREYEQYF. The CDR3 DNA reads TGTGCCAGCTCACTAATCCCCTGGAGAGAGTACGAGCAGTACTTC.